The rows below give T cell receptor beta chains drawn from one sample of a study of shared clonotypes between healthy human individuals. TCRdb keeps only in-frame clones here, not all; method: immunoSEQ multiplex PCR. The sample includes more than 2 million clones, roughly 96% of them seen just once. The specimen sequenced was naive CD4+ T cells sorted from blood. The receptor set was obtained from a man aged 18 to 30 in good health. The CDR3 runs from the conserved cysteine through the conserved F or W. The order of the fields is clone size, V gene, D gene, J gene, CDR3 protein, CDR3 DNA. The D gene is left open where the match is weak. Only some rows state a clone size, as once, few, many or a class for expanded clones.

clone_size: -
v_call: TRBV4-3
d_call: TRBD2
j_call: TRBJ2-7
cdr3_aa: CASSQDGPSGMTMSSYEQYF
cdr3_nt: TGCGCCAGCAGCCAAGATGGGCCTAGCGGAATGACAATGAGCTCCTACGAGCAGTACTTC

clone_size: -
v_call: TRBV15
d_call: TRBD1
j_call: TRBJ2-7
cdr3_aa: CATSRPGQGVREQYF
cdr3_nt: TGTGCCACCAGCAGACCGGGACAGGGAGTGCGGGAGCAGTACTTC

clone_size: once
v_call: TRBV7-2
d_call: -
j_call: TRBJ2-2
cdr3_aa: CASMPIGRKGTGELFF
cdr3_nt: TGTGCCAGCATGCCGATTGGGAGAAAAGGGACCGGGGAGCTGTTTTTT

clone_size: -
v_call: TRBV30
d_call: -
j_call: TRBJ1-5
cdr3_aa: CAWSSRDNQPQHF
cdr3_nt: TGTGCCTGGAGTTCCAGGGACAATCAGCCCCAGCATTTT

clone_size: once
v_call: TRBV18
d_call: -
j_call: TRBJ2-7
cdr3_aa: CASSPPLRREQYF
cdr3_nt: TGTGCCAGCTCACCACCGCTCAGGCGCGAGCAGTACTTC

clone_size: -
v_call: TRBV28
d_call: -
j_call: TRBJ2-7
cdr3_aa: CASSLGQDPYEQYF
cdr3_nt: TGTGCCAGCAGTTTGGGGCAGGACCCCTACGAGCAGTACTTC

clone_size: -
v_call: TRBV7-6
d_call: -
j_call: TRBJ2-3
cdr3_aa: CASGTQDTQYF
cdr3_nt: TGTGCCAGCGGAACGCAAGATACGCAGTATTTT

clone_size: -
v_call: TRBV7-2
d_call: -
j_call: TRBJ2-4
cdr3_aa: CASSLGQALLNIQYF
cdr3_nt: TGTGCCAGCAGCTTAGGCCAGGCACTATTAAACATTCAGTACTTC

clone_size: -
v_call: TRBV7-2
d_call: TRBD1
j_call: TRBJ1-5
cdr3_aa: CASSLMIGDRANQPQHF
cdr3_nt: TGTGCCAGCAGCTTAATGATCGGGGACAGGGCCAATCAGCCCCAGCATTTT

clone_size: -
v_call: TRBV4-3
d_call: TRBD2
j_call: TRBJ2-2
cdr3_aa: CASSQAGELPTGELFF
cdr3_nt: TGCGCCAGCAGCCAGGCGGGGGAGTTACCCACCGGGGAGCTGTTTTTT

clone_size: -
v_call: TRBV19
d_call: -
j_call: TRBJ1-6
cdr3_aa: CASSGRSDSSPLHF
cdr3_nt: TGTGCCAGCAGCGGACGATCGGATAGTTCACCCCTCCACTTT

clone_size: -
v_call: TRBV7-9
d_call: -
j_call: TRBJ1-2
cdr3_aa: CASFRYGYTF
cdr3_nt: TGTGCCAGCTTTAGGTATGGCTACACCTTC

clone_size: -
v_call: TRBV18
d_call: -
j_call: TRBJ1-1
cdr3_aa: CASSPPGSVEAFF
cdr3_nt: TGTGCCAGCTCACCACCGGGGTCGGTTGAAGCTTTCTTT

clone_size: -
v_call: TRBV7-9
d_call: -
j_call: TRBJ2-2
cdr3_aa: CASSIYRQPSNTGELFF
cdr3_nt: TGTGCCAGCAGCATTTACAGGCAGCCTTCGAACACCGGGGAGCTGTTTTTT

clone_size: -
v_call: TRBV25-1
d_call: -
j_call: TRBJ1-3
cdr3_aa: CASSVRSTESGNTIYF
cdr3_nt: TGTGCCAGCAGTGTCCGAAGCACTGAATCTGGAAACACCATATATTTT

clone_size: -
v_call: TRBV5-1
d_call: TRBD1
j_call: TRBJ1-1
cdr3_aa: CASSRQGDWTEAFF
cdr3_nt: TGCGCCAGCAGCCGACAGGGAGATTGGACTGAAGCTTTCTTT

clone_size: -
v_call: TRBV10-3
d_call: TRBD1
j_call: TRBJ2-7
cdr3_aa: CAISPDRGSSYEQYF
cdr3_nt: TGTGCCATCAGCCCGGACAGGGGGAGCTCCTACGAGCAGTACTTC

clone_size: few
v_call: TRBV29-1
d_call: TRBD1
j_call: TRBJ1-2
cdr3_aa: CSVGTGNYGYTF
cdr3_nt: TGCAGCGTTGGGACAGGGAACTATGGCTACACCTTC

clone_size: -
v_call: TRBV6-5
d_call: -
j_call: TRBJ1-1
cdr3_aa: CASSYVGGRTTEAFF
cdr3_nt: TGTGCCAGCAGTTACGTAGGGGGAAGGACCACTGAAGCTTTCTTT

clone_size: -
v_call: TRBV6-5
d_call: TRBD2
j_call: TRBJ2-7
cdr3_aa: CASSYSRLAGSYEQYF
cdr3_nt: TGTGCCAGCAGTTACTCGAGACTAGCGGGCTCCTACGAGCAGTACTTC

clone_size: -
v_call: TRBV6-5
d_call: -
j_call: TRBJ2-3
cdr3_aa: CASSQSGTQYF
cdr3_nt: TGTGCCAGCAGTCAGTCCGGTACGCAGTATTTT

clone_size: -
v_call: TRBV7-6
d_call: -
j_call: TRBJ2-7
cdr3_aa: CASSPTGFEQYF
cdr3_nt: TGTGCCAGCAGCCCCACAGGGTTCGAGCAGTACTTC

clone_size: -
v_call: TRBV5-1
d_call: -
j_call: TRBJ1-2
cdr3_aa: CASSLGQAFGYTF
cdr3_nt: TGCGCCAGCAGCTTGGGACAGGCCTTCGGCTACACCTTC

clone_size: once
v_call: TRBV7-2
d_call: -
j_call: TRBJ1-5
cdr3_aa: CASSQTVGSNQPQHF
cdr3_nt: TGTGCCAGCAGCCAGACAGTCGGTAGCAATCAGCCCCAGCATTTT

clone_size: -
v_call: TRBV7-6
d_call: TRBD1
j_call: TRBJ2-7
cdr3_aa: CASSLVVGQGYEQYF
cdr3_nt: TGTGCCAGCAGCTTAGTTGTCGGACAGGGCTACGAGCAGTACTTC

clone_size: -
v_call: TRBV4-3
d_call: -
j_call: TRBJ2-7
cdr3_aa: CASSQDLRPSSYEQYF
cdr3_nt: TGCGCCAGCAGCCAAGATTTGCGGCCGAGCTCCTACGAGCAGTACTTC

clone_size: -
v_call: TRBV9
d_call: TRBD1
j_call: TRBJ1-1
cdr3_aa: CASSSTAGTGTEAFF
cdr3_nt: TGTGCCAGCAGCTCGACAGCCGGGACAGGCACTGAAGCTTTCTTT

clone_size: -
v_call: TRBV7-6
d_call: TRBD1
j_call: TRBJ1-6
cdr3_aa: CASSLGGTGSSYNSPLHF
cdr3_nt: TGTGCCAGCAGCTTAGGGGGGACAGGGAGCTCCTATAATTCACCCCTCCACTTT

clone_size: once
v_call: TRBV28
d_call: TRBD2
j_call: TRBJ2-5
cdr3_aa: CASSFPLRGSGGKETQYF
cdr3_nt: TGTGCCAGCAGTTTCCCGCTCCGGGGGAGCGGGGGGAAAGAGACCCAGTACTTC

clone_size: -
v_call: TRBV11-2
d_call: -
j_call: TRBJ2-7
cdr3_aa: CASSYLDRKLYEQYF
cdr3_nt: TGTGCCAGCAGCTACCTGGACAGAAAGCTCTACGAGCAGTACTTC

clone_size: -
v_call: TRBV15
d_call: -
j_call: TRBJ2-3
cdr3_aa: CATSTNRLSTDTQYF
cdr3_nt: TGTGCCACCAGCACCAACAGGCTTAGCACAGATACGCAGTATTTT

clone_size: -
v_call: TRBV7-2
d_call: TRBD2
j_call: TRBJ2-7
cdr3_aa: CASSLQSGSYYEQYF
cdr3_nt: TGTGCCAGCAGCTTGCAGAGCGGGAGCTACTACGAGCAGTACTTC

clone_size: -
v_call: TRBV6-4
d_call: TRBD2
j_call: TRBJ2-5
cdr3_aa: CASSDGGWLAGGKETQYF
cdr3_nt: TGTGCCAGCAGTGACGGGGGCTGGCTAGCGGGGGGTAAAGAGACCCAGTACTTC

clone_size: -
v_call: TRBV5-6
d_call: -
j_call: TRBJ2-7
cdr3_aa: CASSVTSSYEQYF
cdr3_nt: TGTGCCAGCAGTGTTACGTCATCCTACGAGCAGTACTTC

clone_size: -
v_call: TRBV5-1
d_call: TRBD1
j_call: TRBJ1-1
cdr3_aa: CASSQVMGQGAIEAFF
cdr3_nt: TGCGCCAGCAGCCAAGTAATGGGACAGGGGGCAATTGAAGCTTTCTTT

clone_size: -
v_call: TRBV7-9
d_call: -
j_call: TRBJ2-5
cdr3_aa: CASTGGETQYF
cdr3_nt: TGTGCCAGCACAGGGGGGGAGACCCAGTACTTC

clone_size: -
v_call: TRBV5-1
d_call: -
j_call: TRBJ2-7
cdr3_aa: CASSFDRSPYEQYF
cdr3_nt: TGCGCCAGCAGCTTTGACAGGTCCCCCTACGAGCAGTACTTC

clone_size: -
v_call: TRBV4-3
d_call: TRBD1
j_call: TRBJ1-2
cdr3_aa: CASSQVGTGANYGYTF
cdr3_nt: TGCGCCAGCAGCCAAGTAGGGACAGGAGCTAACTATGGCTACACCTTC

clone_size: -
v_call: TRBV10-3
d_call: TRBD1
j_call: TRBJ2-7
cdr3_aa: CATGQGGIYEQYF
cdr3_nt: TGTGCCACCGGACAGGGGGGAATCTACGAGCAGTACTTC

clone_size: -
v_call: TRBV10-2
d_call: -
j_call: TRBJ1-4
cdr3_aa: CASSEQNEKLFF
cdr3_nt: TGCGCCAGCAGTGAACAGAATGAAAAACTGTTTTTT

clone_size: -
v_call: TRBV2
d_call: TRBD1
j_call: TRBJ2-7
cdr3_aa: CATSSRDSSSYEQYF
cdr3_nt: TGTGCCACCTCATCTCGGGACAGCTCCTCCTACGAGCAGTACTTC

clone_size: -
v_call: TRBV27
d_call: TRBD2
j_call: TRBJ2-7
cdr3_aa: CASGTAGGTYEQYF
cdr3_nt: TGTGCCAGCGGCACCGCGGGGGGAACCTACGAGCAGTACTTC

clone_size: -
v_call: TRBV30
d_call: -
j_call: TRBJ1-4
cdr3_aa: CAWSVRGDDKFF
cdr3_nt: TGTGCCTGGAGTGTACGAGGGGACGATAAGTTTTTT

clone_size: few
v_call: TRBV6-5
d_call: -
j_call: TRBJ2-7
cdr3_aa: CASSSGQPPYEQYF
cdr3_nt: TGTGCCAGCAGTTCAGGACAGCCGCCCTACGAGCAGTACTTC

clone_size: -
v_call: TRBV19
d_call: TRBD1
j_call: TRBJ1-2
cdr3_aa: CASSHRDRGGYTF
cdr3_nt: TGTGCCAGTAGCCACCGGGACAGGGGTGGCTACACCTTC

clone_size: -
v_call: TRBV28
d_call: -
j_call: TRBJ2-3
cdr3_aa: CASSGTSPGRADTQYF
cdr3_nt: TGTGCCAGCAGTGGCACTAGCCCGGGAAGAGCAGATACGCAGTATTTT

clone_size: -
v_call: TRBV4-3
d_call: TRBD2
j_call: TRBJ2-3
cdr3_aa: CASSQDLTSSSDTQYF
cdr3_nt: TGCGCCAGCAGCCAAGATTTGACTAGCTCTTCAGATACGCAGTATTTT

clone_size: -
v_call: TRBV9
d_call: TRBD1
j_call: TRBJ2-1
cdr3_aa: CASSARTGSYNEQFF
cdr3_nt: TGTGCCAGCAGCGCCCGGACAGGCTCCTACAATGAGCAGTTCTTC

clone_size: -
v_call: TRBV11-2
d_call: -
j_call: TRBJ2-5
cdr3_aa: CASRSLLRGETQYF
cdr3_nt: TGTGCCAGCAGGTCTCTCCTCAGGGGAGAGACCCAGTACTTC

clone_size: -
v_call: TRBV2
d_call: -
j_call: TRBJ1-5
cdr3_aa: CASRDSNQPQHF
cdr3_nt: TGTGCCAGCAGAGATAGCAATCAGCCCCAGCATTTT

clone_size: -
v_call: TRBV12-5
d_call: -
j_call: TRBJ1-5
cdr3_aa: CASGFKFNQPQHF
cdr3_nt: TGTGCTAGTGGTTTCAAGTTCAATCAGCCCCAGCATTTT

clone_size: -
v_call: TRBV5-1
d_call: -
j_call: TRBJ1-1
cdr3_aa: CASSSGRQNTEAFF
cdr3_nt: TGCGCCAGCAGCTCGGGTCGACAGAACACTGAAGCTTTCTTT

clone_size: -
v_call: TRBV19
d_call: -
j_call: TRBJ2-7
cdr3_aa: CASSPGTYEQYF
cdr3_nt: TGTGCCAGTAGTCCGGGGACCTACGAGCAGTACTTC

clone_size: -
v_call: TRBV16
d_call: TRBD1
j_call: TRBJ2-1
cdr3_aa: CASSQSAGTGDNEQFF
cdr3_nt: TGTGCCAGCAGCCAATCGGCGGGGACAGGTGACAATGAGCAGTTCTTC